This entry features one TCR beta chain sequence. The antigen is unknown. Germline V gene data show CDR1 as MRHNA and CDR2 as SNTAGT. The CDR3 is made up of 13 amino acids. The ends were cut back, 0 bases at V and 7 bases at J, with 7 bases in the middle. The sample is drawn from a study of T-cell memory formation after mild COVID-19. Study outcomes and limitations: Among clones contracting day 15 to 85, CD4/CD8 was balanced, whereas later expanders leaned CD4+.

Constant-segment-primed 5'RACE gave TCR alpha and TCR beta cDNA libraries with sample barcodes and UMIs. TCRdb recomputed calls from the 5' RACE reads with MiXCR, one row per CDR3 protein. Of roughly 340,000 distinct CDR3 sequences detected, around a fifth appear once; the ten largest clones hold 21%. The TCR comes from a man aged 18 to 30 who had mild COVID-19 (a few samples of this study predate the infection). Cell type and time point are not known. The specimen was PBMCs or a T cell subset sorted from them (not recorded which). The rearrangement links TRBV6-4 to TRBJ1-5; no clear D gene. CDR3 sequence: CASSDSTVQPQHF. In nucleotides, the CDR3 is TGTGCCAGCAGTGACTCTACAGTCCAGCCCCAGCATTTT.